This TCR beta chain was recorded in a study of blood T cells in healthy people across ages. Study observations and caveats: The donors' CMV status was not determined, possibly confounding changes in expanded clonotypes.

Combining a sample-barcoded 5' primer with a J-beta primer mix, a second PCR ran for roughly 7 to 12 cycles. The template-switch adaptor, which had 12 random nucleotides, put a tag on each cDNA molecule. From the 5' RACE reads, TCRdb called clonotypes with MiXCR, one entry per CDR3 protein. The sample holds about 1.1 million distinct CDR3 sequences, roughly two fifths seen once. The CDR3 spans 13 residues. The V and J ends lost 0 bases and 5 bases respectively, with 6 bases between them. Germline CDR1 reads SGHAT; CDR2 reads FQDESV (reference sequence). This clonotype was observed a few times. What it binds is unknown.

Sequenced sample: blood. The clonotype comes from a man aged 18 to 29 in good health. The chain employs TRBV11-1 and TRBJ2-3; no clear D. CDR3 bases: TGTGCCAGCAGCTTAGCTGCGAAAGATACGCAGTATTTT. Protein: CASSLAAKDTQYF.